This passage covers 28 T cell receptor beta chains from one sample sequenced in a study of tumor-infiltrating lymphocytes in primary liver carcinoma. Germline DNA was also extracted, and blood RNA was taken from unsorted whole blood. Reverse transcription of about 0.5 ug total RNA with a constant-region primer produced TCR beta cDNA. ARM-PCR was slightly modified, and three nested multiplex PCR rounds with it gave rise to the TCR beta libraries. Investigators reported that the first two PCR rounds, at approximately 11 cycles each, used TRBV1-TRBV30 forward primers with a C-beta reverse primer. TCRdb re-derived calls from the multiplex PCR reads in MiXCR, one entry per CDR3 protein. The sample has some 190,000 distinct CDR3 sequences; roughly three fifths are singletons. The specimen was peripheral blood. The source is a man in his forties or fifties with primary liver carcinoma and hepatitis B virus infection.

V usage is TRBV10-3 and J usage is TRBJ1-5; a weak D match, TRBD1 (5 bases). Germline assignment: CDR1 ENHRY and CDR2 SYGVKD. The length of the CDR3 is 13 residues. Trimming shortened V by 10 bases and J by 1 base, and 11 bases separated the two germline ends. The CDR3 loop reads CASGGGSNQPQHF. CDR3 bases: TGTGCCAGCGGGGGAGGGAGCAATCAGCCCCAGCATTTT.

This chain uses TRBV10-3 with TRBJ2-2; D may match TRBD1 or TRBD2 (5 bases each). The CDR3 spans 16 residues. Trimming stripped 5 bases from V and 4 bases from J, with 17 bases between. Germline assignment: CDR1 ENHRY and CDR2 SYGVKD. CDR3 nucleotide sequence: TGTGCCATCAGTCAGCATAGAGGGGCAGGCACCGGGGAGCTGTTTTTT. Translation gives CAISQHRGAGTGELFF.

In regard to this clonotype: One junction end disagrees with the germline gene, perhaps due to a read error. The J gene is TRBJ2-1, the V gene TRBV12-3 or TRBV12-4; D unclear. The CDR3 is 12 residues long. CDR3 sequence: CATTTSYNEQFF. The CDR3 coding sequence is TGTGCCACTACCACCAGCTACAATGAACAGTTCTTC.

Points on this clonotype: One end of the junction fails to match germline, which may point to a read error. The chain combines TRBV25-1 with TRBJ1-1; D is possibly TRBD1 (6 bases). CDR1 and CDR2 from the germline V gene are MGHDK and SYGVNS. This CDR3 region has 12 residues. CDR3 amino acids: CVSSNRDTEAFF. Here the CDR3 DNA reads TGTGTCAGCAGTAACAGGGACACTGAAGCTTTCTTT.

Points on this clonotype: The conserved closing phenylalanine or tryptophan is absent in this CDR3, likely reflecting a read error. V gene TRBV11-2 combines with J gene TRBJ2-7; D might be TRBD1 or TRBD2, each matching 5 bases. In germline, CDR1 is SGHAT, CDR2 FQNNGV. CDR3 length: 13 amino acids. In DNA form, the CDR3 reads TGTGCCAGCAGCTTAGGTGGGACCTACGGGCAGTACCTC. Its translation is CASSLGGTYGQYL.

Notes on this clonotype: A junction end diverges from the germline sequence, so it may reflect a read error. This rearrangement joins TRBV4-1 to TRBJ1-5; D uncertain. This CDR3 spans 16 amino acids. CDR1 and CDR2 (germline): MGHRA, YSYEKL. The CDR3 nucleotides are TGCGCCAGCATCCAAAGAGAGGGAGGGCCCAATCAGCCCCAGCATTTT. Its translation: CASIQREGGPNQPQHF.

The V call is TRBV6-6, the J call TRBJ2-7; 11 bases fit TRBD2. With 6 bases clipped from V and 2 bases from J, the junction kept 3 bases outside the gene matches. CDR1 and CDR2 (germline): MNHNY, SVGAGI (reference sequence). The CDR3 sequence is 14 residues long. The CDR3, as DNA: TGTGCCAGCAGCCGACTAGCGGGACCCTACGAGCAGTACTTC. Amino acid sequence: CASSRLAGPYEQYF.

This clonotype has at least ten counts. V and J are TRBV11-3 and TRBJ2-1; TRBD2 matches at 7 bases. The CDR3 totals 14 residues. V lost 5 bases and J lost 3; bases outside the gene matches: 4. Germline assignment: CDR1 SGHNT and CDR2 YENEEA. CDR3 DNA: TGTGCCAGCAGCATCAGCGGGGACTACAATGAGCAGTTCTTC. Residues: CASSISGDYNEQFF. The full variable domain, in which reference TRBV11-3 and TRBJ2-1 provide the parts outside the CDR3, is EAGVVQSPRYKIIEKKQPVAFWCNPISGHNTLYWYLQNLGQGPELLIRYENEEAVDDSQLPKDRFSAERLKGVDSTLKIQPAELGDSAVYLCASSISGDYNEQFFGPGTRLTVL.

V is TRBV12-3 or TRBV12-4 and J is TRBJ1-3, with D perhaps TRBD1 (5 bases). The V gene lost 3 bases and the J gene lost 1 base, with 7 bases spanning the gap. This CDR3 has 14 amino acids. The chain's CDR3 is CASSFGGSGNTIYF. The CDR3 DNA is TGTGCCAGCAGTTTTGGGGGTTCTGGAAACACCATATATTTT.

This chain links TRBV12-3 or TRBV12-4 with TRBJ1-5; no clear D gene. The CDR3 runs to 13 residues. V lost 6 bases and J lost 1, with 7 bases in between. CDR3 in DNA: TGTGCCAGCAGCCCGGACAGCAATCAGCCCCAGCATTTT. As protein: CASSPDSNQPQHF.

The rearrangement links TRBV5-1 to TRBJ2-2, with TRBD1 matching 7 bases. The V gene's germline CDR1 is SGHRS and CDR2 YFSETQ. Trimming removed 0 bases from V and 16 bases from J; junction bases left unmatched: 6. This CDR3 has 12 residues. The DNA for the CDR3 is TGCGCCAGCAGCTTGGCCGGACAGGTGCGGTTTTTT. Translation: CASSLAGQVRFF.

About this clonotype: Its ends do not fully match the called genes, so a read error is possible. The chain combines TRBV5-4 with TRBJ1-6; TRBD1 matches at 11 bases. Germline assignment: CDR1 SGHNT and CDR2 YYREEE (reference sequence). The CDR3 sequence is 14 residues long. For the CDR3, the DNA is TGTGTCAGCAGTTGGGACAGGGGGAATTCACCCCTCCACTTT. Translated: CVSSWDRGNSPLHF.

This chain links TRBV20-1 with TRBJ2-1; D is ambiguous. Trimming stripped 6 bases from V and 11 bases from J, with 8 bases between. The CDR3 is made up of 9 amino acids. Germline loops: CDR1 DFQATT, CDR2 SNEGSKA (reference sequence). The CDR3 coding sequence is TGCAGTGCAAGCCCTAAGCAGTTCTTC. It yields the protein CSASPKQFF.

The V call is TRBV6-1, the J call TRBJ2-7; no clear D gene. From germline, CDR1 is MNHNS and CDR2 SASEGT. The V end was cut by 1 base, the J end by 8 bases, with 9 bases between. The CDR3 has 12 amino acids. This CDR3 is CASSEGYYKQYF. The CDR3 coding sequence is TGTGCCAGCAGTGAAGGTTATTACAAGCAGTACTTC.

CDR3 DNA sequence: TGTGCCATCAGTGGAAGGGGGGACAATGAGCAGTTCTTC. Translating gives CAISGRGDNEQFF. The gene calls are TRBV10-3 and TRBJ2-1; possibly TRBD1 or TRBD2 for D (6 bases each). From germline, CDR1 is ENHRY and CDR2 SYGVKD. CDR3 length: 13 amino acids. V gave up 4 bases and J gave up 5 bases, with 9 bases separating them.

The gene calls are TRBV11-2 and TRBJ1-1, with D possibly matching TRBD1 (5 bases). The CDR3 extends over 15 amino acids. Trimming removed 8 bases from V and 2 bases from J, with 18 bases in between. Germline V gene lookup returns CDR1 SGHAT and CDR2 FQNNGV. The CDR3 loop is CASGRVLGANTEAFF. The CDR3 DNA reads as TGTGCCAGCGGCCGAGTTTTAGGGGCCAACACTGAAGCTTTCTTT. The variable domain in full, completed from reference TRBV11-2 and TRBJ1-1, reads EAGVAQSPRYKIIEKRQSVAFWCNPISGHATLYWYQQILGQGPKLLIQFQNNGVVDDSQLPKDRFSAERLKGVDSTLKIQPAKLEDSAVYLCASGRVLGANTEAFFGQGTRLTVV.

The chain links TRBV6-2 or TRBV6-3 to TRBJ2-2, with TRBD2 as a possible D gene (6 bases). Trimming pared 8 bases from V and 5 bases from J, leaving 27 bases between. Germline V gives CDR1 MNHEY, CDR2 SVGEGT. The CDR3 length is 18 residues. DNA of the CDR3: TGTGCCAGCGAAGGGCGGGCAGCTTTGGGACTTCCAACCGGGGAGCTGTTTTTT. Protein sequence: CASEGRAALGLPTGELFF.

Of note for this clonotype: A read error may produce the germline difference seen at one junction end. The chain carries TRBV5-4 and TRBJ2-7, with D perhaps TRBD2 (5 bases). The CDR3 is 11 residues long. Germline V gene data show CDR1 as SGHNT and CDR2 as YYREEE (reference sequence). The DNA of the CDR3 is TGTACCAGCAGCGCCGGCGGGGAGCAGTACTTC. This sequence encodes CTSSAGGEQYF.

On this clonotype: At one end the junction does not follow the germline gene, possibly because of a read error. The chain carries TRBV6-1 and TRBJ2-1; D might be TRBD1 or TRBD2, each matching 5 bases. CDR1 MNHNS and CDR2 SASEGT come from the germline V gene. The length of the CDR3 is 15 residues. The CDR3 loop reads CASCEEGWTYNEQFF. CDR3 nucleotide sequence: TGTGCCAGCTGTGAAGAGGGGTGGACCTACAATGAGCAGTTCTTC.

The rearrangement joins TRBV6-5 to TRBJ2-6; the D gene is possibly TRBD1 (5 bases). Germline lookup yields CDR1 MNHEY and CDR2 SVGAGI. The CDR3 extends over 15 amino acids. The ends were cut back, 7 bases at V and 0 bases at J, with 10 bases in the middle. The CDR3 here is CASKRQSSGANVLTF. CDR3 nucleotide sequence: TGTGCCAGCAAACGACAGAGCTCTGGGGCCAACGTCCTGACTTTC.

The chain recombines TRBV6-1 with TRBJ1-2; 7 bases line up with TRBD1. Germline V gives CDR1 MNHNS, CDR2 SASEGT. V lost 5 bases and J lost 3; bases outside the gene matches: 9. CDR3 length: 15 residues. This CDR3 reads CASSSRQGVDYGYTF. CDR3 sequence (DNA): TGTGCCAGCAGTTCAAGACAGGGCGTAGACTATGGCTACACCTTC.

This clonotype came up many times. This chain uses TRBV29-1 with TRBJ2-1; D possibly corresponds to TRBD1 (6 bases). V was clipped by 4 bases and J by 7 bases, with 17 bases between them. The CDR3 is 14 amino acids. CDR1 SQVTM and CDR2 ANQGSEA come from the germline V gene. The CDR3 is CSVGGVPGENEQFF. In nucleotides, the CDR3 is TGCAGCGTTGGGGGCGTCCCAGGGGAGAATGAGCAGTTCTTC.

The chain has TRBV7-9 and TRBJ2-7, with D uncertain. The CDR3 is made up of 14 amino acids. The germline V gene has CDR1 SEHNR and CDR2 FQNEAQ (reference sequence). Trimming stripped 5 bases from V and 0 bases from J, with 11 bases between. DNA of the CDR3: TGTGCCAGCAGCGACCCACTACTCTCCTACGAGCAGTACTTC. It yields the protein CASSDPLLSYEQYF.

In its sample, this clonotype was seen a few times. This chain joins TRBV4-2 and TRBJ2-1, with D possibly matching TRBD2 (5 bases). Germline-derived CDR1 and CDR2 are LGHNA and YNFKEQ. V was clipped by 0 bases and J by 9 bases, with 21 bases between them. The length of the CDR3 is 17 residues. CDR3 region: CASSQDLGSGSHSEQFF. CDR3 bases: TGTGCCAGCAGCCAAGATTTGGGCAGCGGCAGTCACAGTGAGCAGTTCTTC.

This clonotype was seen only a few times. The chain employs TRBV6-5 and TRBJ2-7; 7 nucleotides line up with TRBD2. V was clipped by 4 bases and J by 7 bases; unmatched bases: 10. This CDR3 is built from 14 residues. In germline, CDR1 is MNHEY, CDR2 SVGAGI. CDR3 in amino acids: CASSSSGSAGEQYF. In DNA, the CDR3 is TGTGCCAGCAGTTCTAGCGGATCAGCCGGGGAGCAGTACTTC.

This clonotype was counted between two and nine times. The V call is TRBV6-1, the J call TRBJ1-1; weak D call: TRBD1 (5 bases). The germline V gene encodes CDR1 MNHNS and CDR2 SASEGT. The CDR3 has 14 amino acids. V lost 4 bases and J lost 4, with 13 bases in between. CDR3 DNA sequence: TGTGCCAGCAGTGGGCCGGGGGTGAGCACTGAAGCTTTCTTT. This sequence encodes CASSGPGVSTEAFF.

Remarks on this clonotype: It is likely a read error, because the conserved phenylalanine at the end of the CDR3 is missing. The chain carries TRBV4-1 and TRBJ2-7, with 10 nucleotides matching TRBD2. J gave up 5 bases and V 3 bases, and 10 bases lay outside the gene matches. CDR1 is MGHRA, CDR2 YSYEKL, per germline. This CDR3 is built from 16 residues. The CDR3 bases are TGCGCCAGCAGCCAGCGATCTCTAGCGGGAGCCCACGAGCAGTACCTC. Amino acid sequence: CASSQRSLAGAHEQYL.

The chain uses TRBV29-1 and TRBJ2-3, with D possibly being TRBD1 or TRBD2 (6 bases each). The CDR3 runs to 11 residues. Germline CDR1 reads SQVTM; CDR2 reads ANQGSEA. Trimming took 8 bases from V and 13 from J, leaving 19 bases between them. As DNA, the CDR3 is TGCAGCTCCGAAAGGGGGGACGTTGAGTATTTT. Its protein is CSSERGDVEYF.